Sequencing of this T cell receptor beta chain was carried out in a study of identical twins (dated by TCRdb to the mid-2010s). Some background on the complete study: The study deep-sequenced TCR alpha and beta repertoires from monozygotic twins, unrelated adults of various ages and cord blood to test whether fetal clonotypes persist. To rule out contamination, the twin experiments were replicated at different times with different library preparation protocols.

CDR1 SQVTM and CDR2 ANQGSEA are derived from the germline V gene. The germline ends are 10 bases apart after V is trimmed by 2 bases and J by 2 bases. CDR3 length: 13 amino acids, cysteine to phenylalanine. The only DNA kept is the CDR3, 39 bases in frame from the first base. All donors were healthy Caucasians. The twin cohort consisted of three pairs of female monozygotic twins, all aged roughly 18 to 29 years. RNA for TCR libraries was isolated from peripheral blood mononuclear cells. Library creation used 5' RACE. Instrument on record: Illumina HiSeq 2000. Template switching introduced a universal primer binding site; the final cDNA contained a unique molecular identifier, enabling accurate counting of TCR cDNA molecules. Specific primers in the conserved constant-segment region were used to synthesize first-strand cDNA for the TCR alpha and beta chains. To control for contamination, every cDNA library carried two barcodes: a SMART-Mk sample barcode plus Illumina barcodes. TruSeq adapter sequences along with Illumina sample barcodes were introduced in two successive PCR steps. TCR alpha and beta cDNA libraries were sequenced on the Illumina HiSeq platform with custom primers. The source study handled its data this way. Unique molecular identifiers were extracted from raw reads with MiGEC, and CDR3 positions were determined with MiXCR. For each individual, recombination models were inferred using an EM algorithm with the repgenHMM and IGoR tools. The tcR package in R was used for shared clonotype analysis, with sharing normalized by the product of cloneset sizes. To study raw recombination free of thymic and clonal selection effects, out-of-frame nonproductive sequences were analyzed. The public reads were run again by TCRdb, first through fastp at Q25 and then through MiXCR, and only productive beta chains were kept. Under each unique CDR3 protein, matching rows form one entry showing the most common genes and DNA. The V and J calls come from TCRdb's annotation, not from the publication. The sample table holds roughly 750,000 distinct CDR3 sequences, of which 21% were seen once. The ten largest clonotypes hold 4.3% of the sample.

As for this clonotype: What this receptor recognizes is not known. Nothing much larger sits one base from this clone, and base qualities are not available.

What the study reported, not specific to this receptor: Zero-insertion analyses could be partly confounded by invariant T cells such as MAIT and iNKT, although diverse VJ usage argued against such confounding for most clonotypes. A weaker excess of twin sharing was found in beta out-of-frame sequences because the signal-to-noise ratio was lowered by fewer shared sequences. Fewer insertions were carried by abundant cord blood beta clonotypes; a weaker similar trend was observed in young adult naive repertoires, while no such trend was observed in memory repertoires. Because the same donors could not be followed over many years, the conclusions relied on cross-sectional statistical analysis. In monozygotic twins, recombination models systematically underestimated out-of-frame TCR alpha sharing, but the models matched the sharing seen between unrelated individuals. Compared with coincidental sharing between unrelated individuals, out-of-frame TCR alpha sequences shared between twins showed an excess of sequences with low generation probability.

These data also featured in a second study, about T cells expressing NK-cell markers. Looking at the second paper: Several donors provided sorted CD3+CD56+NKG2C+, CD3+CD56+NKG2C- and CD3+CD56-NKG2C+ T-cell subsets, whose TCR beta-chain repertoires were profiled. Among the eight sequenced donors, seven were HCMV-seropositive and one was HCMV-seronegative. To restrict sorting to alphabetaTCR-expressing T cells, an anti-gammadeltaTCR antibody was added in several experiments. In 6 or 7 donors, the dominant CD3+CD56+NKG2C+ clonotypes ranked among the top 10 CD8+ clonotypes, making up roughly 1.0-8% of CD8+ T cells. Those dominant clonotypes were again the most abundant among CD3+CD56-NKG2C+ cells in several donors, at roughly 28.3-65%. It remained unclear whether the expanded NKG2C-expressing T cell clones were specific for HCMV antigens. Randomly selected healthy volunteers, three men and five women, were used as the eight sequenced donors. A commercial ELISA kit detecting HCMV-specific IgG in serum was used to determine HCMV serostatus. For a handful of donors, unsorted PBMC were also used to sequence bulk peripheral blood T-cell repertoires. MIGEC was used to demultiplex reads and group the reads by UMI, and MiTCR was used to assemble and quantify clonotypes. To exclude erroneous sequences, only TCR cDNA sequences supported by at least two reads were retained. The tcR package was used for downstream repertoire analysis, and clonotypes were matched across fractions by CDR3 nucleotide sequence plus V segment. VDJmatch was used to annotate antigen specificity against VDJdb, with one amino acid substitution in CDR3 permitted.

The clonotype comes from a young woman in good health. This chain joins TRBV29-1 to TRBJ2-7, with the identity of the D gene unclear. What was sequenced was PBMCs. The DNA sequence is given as TGCAGCGTTGAAAAGGACGTTCCCTACGAGCAGTACTTC. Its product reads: CSVEKDVPYEQYF.